Listed below are T cell receptor beta chains from one sample, sequenced in a study of neurological immune-mediated disorders. One entry per CDR3 protein, called by TCRdb with MiXCR from the 5' RACE reads. This sample has around 66,000 distinct CDR3 sequences; roughly 5% occur once, and the top ten carry over 2.5%. Material for sequencing was PBMCs. These receptors all come from a woman in her twenties or thirties with multiple sclerosis. Each CDR3 is given with its conserved first and last residue. D genes are given only for firm matches. Some rows mark clone size as missing; the rest say once, few, many or name a class of expanded clone.

abundance	j_gene	d_gene	v_gene	CDR3nt	CDR3aa
NA	TRBJ2-1	NA	TRBV7-3	TGTGCCAGCAGCACGGGACACAACAATGAGCAGTTCTTC	CASSTGHNNEQFF
few	TRBJ1-1	NA	TRBV20-1	TGCAGTGCTAGAGAGGCAGCGCGTGGGGAAGCTTTCTTT	CSAREAARGEAFF
many	TRBJ2-1	TRBD2	TRBV12-3/TRBV12-4	TGTGCCAGCAGTTCCCATCCTGTGCGAACTAGCGGGGGAGAGCAGTTCTTC	CASSSHPVRTSGGEQFF
many	TRBJ2-5	NA	TRBV12-3/TRBV12-4	TGTGCCAGCAGTTTAACAGGGAGACAAGAGACCCAGTACTTC	CASSLTGRQETQYF
many	TRBJ2-7	NA	TRBV7-9	TGTGCCAGCAGCTACTGGGACAAGGGAGTCTACGAGCAGTACTTC	CASSYWDKGVYEQYF
many	TRBJ2-1	TRBD2	TRBV20-1	TGCAGTGCTAGAGTCCCAGCGGGGGGATACAATGAGCAGTTCTTC	CSARVPAGGYNEQFF
few	TRBJ2-1	NA	TRBV21-1	TGTGCCAGCACCGCGAATGAGCAGTTCTTC	CASTANEQFF
many	TRBJ2-1	NA	TRBV28	TGTGCCAGCAGTGTTTCGGGGCTTATCTCCTACAATGAGCAGTTCTTC	CASSVSGLISYNEQFF
many	TRBJ2-7	NA	TRBV7-2	TGTGCCAGCAGCATCAGCTCCTACGAGCAGTACTTC	CASSISSYEQYF
NA	TRBJ1-6	TRBD1	TRBV29-1	TGCAGCGCCAGGACAGGGGCGACTTCACCCCTCCACTTT	CSARTGATSPLHF
many	TRBJ1-4	NA	TRBV5-1	TGCGCCAGCAGCTTGGAACAGCGTAATGAAAAACTGTTTTTT	CASSLEQRNEKLFF